The 3 T cell receptor beta chains given below trace back to one sample, sequenced in a study of vaccination and CD4 T cells after COVID-19. Treatment reported: roughly nine-day PBMC culture with coronavirus spike peptide pools or control peptides (ViraFEST assay). Cultured CD4+ T-cell DNA underwent Oncomine TCR Beta short-read sequencing. TCRdb re-called the PCR reads through MiXCR, storing one row per CDR3 protein. Found here are roughly 28,000 distinct CDR3 sequences, roughly 60% of them singletons; the top ten hold around 17%. Their antigen targets remain unknown. The sample consisted of CD4+ T cells from blood, cultured in vitro, taken after SARS-CoV-2 vaccination. All receptors come from a human donor who received a COVID-19 vaccine.

The chain combines TRBV2 with TRBJ2-5; D unresolved. Germline-derived CDR1 and CDR2 are SNHLY and FYNNEI. The CDR3 runs 14 residues. Deletions cut 4 bases from V and 4 bases from J, with 13 bases between. This CDR3 reads CASSVLRSGETQYF. CDR3 nucleotide sequence: TGTGCCAGCAGTGTCTTGAGGTCCGGAGAGACCCAGTACTTC.

V gene TRBV14 combines with J gene TRBJ1-1; D remains ambiguous. The CDR3 has 13 amino acids. Germline-derived CDR1 and CDR2 are SGHDN and FVKESK. V was pared by 0 bases and J by 8 bases, with 10 bases between. Here the CDR3 DNA reads TGTGCCAGCAGCCAAGACGTGTACCGAGAAGCTTTCTTT. This codes for CASSQDVYREAFF.

The chain joins TRBV10-3 to TRBJ2-3; 13 bases line up with TRBD2. Unmatched junction bases numbered 0, after V lost 6 bases and J lost 3 bases. There are 14 residues in the CDR3. The germline V gene encodes CDR1 ENHRY and CDR2 SYGVKD. The CDR3 bases are TGTGCCATCAGGACTAGCGGGGGGACAGATACGCAGTATTTT. Its translation: CAIRTSGGTDTQYF.